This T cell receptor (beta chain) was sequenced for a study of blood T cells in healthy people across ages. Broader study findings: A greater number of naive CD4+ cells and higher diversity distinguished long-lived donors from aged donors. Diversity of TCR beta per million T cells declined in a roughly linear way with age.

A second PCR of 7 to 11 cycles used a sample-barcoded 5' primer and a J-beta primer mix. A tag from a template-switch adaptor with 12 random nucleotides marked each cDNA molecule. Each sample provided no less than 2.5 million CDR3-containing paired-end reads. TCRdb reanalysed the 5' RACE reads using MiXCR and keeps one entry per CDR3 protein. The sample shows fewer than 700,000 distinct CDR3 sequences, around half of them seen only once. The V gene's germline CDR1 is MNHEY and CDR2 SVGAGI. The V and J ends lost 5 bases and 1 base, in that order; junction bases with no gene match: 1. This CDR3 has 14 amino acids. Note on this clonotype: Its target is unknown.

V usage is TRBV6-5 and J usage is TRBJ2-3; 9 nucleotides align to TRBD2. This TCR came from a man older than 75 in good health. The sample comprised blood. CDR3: CASSRTSGTDTQYF. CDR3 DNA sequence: TGTGCCAGCAGTCGGACTAGCGGCACAGATACGCAGTATTTT.